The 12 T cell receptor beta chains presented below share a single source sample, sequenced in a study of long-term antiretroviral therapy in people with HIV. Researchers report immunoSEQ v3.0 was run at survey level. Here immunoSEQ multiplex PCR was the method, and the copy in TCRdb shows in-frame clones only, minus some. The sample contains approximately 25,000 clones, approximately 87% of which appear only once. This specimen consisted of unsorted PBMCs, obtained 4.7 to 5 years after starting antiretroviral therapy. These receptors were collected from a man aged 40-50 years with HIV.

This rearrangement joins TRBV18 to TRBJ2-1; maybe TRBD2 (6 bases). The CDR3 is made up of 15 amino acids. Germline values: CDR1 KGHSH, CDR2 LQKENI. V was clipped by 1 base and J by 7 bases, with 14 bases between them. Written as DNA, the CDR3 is TGTGCCAGCTCACCACGCATCCCAGGAGGGAATGAGCAGTTCTTC. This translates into CASSPRIPGGNEQFF.

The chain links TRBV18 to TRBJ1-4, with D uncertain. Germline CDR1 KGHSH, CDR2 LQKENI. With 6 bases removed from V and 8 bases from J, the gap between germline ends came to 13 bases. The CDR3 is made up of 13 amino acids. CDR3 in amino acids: CASSRPLEEKLFF. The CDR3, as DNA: TGTGCCAGCTCCCGGCCCCTTGAGGAAAAACTGTTTTTT.

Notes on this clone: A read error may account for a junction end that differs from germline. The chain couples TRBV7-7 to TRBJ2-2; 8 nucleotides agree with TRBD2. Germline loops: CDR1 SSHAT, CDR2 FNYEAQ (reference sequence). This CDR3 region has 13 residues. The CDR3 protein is CASSFLAGGELFF. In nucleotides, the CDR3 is TGTGCTAGCAGCTTCCTAGCGGGCGGGGAGCTGTTTTTT.

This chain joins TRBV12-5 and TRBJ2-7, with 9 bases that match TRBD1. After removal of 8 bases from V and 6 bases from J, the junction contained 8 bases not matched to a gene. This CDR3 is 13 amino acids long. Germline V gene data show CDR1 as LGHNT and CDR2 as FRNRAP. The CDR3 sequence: CASTFEGQGEQYF. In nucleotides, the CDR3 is TGTGCTAGTACCTTCGAGGGACAGGGCGAGCAGTACTTC.

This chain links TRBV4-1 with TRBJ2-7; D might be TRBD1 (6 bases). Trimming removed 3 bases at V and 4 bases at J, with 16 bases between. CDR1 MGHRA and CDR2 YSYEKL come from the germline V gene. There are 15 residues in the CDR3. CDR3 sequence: CASSQGDTPGYEQYF. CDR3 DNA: TGCGCCAGCAGCCAGGGGGACACCCCGGGGTACGAGCAGTACTTC.

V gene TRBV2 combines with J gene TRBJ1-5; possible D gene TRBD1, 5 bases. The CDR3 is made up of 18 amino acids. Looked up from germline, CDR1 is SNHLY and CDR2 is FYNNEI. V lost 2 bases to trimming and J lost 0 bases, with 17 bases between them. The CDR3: CASSEQAQGYRSNQPQHF. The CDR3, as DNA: TGTGCCAGCAGTGAACAGGCTCAGGGATATCGTAGCAATCAGCCCCAGCATTTT.

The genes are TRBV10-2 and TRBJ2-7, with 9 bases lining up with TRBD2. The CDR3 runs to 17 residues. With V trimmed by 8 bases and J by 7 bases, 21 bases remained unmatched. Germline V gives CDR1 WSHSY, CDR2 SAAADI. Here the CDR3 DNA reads TGCGCCAGCGCGCTAGCGGGAAGTTTGGTCTCTTCGGGGGAGCAGTACTTC. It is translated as CASALAGSLVSSGEQYF.

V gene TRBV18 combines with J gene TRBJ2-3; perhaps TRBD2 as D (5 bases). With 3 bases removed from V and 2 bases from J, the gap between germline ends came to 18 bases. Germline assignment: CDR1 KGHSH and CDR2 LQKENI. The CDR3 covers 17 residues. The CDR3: CASSPSSWELNTDTQYF. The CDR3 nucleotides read TGTGCCAGCTCACCCTCCTCTTGGGAGCTTAACACAGATACGCAGTATTTT.

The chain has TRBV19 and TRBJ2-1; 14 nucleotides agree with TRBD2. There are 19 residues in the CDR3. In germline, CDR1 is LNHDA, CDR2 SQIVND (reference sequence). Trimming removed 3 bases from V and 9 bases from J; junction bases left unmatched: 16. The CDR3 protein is CASSIGQGGGLAGVTEQFF. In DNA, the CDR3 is TGTGCCAGTAGTATCGGACAGGGTGGGGGACTAGCGGGAGTCACTGAGCAGTTCTTC. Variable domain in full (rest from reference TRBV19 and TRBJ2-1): DGGITQSPKYLFRKEGQNVTLSCEQNLNHDAMYWYRQDPGQGLRLIYYSQIVNDFQKGDIAEGYSVSREKKESFPLTVTSAQKNPTAFYLCASSIGQGGGLAGVTEQFFGPGTRLTVL.

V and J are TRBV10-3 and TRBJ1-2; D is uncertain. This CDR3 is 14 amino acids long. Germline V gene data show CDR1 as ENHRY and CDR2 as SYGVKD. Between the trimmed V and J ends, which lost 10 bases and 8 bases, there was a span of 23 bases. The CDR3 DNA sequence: TGTGCCAGTTGGTCAGGCATAACCTATCAAGGCTACACCTTC. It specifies CASWSGITYQGYTF.

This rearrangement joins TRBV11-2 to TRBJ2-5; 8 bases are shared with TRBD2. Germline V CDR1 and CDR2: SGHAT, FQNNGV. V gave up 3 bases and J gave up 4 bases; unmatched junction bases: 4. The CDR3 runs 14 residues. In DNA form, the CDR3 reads TGTGCCAGCAGCTTGATGGCGGGAGGAGAGACCCAGTACTTC. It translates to CASSLMAGGETQYF.

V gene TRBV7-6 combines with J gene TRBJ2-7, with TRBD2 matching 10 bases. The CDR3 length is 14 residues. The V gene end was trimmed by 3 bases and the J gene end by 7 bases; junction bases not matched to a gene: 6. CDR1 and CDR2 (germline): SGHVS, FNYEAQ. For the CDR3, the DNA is TGTGCCAGCAGCTTCGAGACTAGCGGGCGTGAGCAGTACTTC. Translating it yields CASSFETSGREQYF.